This T cell receptor beta chain was documented in a study of naive and memory T cell subsets. Reverse transcription of blood and skin TCR RNA was primed at alpha and beta constant regions. Using its own MiXCR run on the 5' RACE reads, TCRdb lists one record per CDR3 protein. The table records tens of thousands of distinct CDR3 sequences, around 3.9% of them present only once. Whole-blood samples were 2.5 to 3 ml of peripheral blood from healthy adult volunteers. CDR1 is DFQATT and CDR2 is SNEGSKA in the germline V gene (reference sequence). The CDR3 covers 14 residues. The ends were cut back, 1 base at V and 3 bases at J, with 12 bases in the middle. This clonotype has ten or more counts.

The rearrangement joins TRBV20-1 to TRBJ1-2; weak D call: TRBD1 (6 bases). The TCR was taken from a male donor in good health. The CDR3 coding sequence is TGCAGTGCTAGAGCTGGGGGGCCCGACTATGGCTACACCTTC. Translation gives CSARAGGPDYGYTF.